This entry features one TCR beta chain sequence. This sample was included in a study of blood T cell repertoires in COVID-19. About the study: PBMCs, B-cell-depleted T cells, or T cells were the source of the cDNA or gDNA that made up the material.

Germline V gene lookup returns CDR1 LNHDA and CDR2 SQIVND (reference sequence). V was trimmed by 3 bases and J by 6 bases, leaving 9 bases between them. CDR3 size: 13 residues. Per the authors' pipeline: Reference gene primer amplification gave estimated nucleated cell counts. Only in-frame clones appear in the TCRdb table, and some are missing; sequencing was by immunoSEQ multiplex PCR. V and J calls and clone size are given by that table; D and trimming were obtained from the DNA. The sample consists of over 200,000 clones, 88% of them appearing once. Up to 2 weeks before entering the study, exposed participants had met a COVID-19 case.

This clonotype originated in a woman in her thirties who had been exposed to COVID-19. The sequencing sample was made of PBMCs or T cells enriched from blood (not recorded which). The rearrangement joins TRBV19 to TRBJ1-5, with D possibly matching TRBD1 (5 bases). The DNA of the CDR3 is TGTGCCAGTAGTATGGGGGGGACTCAGCCCCAGCATTTT. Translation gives CASSMGGTQPQHF.